One sample yielded the 20 T cell receptor beta chains listed below, sequenced in a study of cytomegalovirus exposure and HLA in healthy donors. Both 60 Vbeta primers and 13 Jbeta primers went into the PCR. Sequencing used immunoSEQ multiplex PCR; TCRdb keeps in-frame clones, though not all of them. The table includes 150,000 to 170,000 clones, about 84% detected once. The sample was PBMCs. The receptors come from a woman aged 35 to 49 in good health and CMV-seropositive.

This clone was observed a handful of times. DNA for the CDR3: TGTGCCAGCAGTTTTGGACAGGGGTTCTACGAGCAGTACTTC. Protein sequence: CASSFGQGFYEQYF. The rearrangement joins TRBV27 to TRBJ2-7, with TRBD1 matching over 9 bases. CDR1 MNHEY and CDR2 SMNVEV come from the germline V gene (reference sequence). V lost 3 bases to trimming and J lost 3 bases; unmatched junction nucleotides: 3. The length of the CDR3 is 14 residues.

The chain uses TRBV30 and TRBJ2-4; TRBD2 matches at 9 bases. The CDR3 totals 14 residues. Trimming took 3 bases from V and 8 from J; bases not matched to a gene: 8. Germline assignment: CDR1 GTSNPN and CDR2 SVGIG (reference sequence). CDR3 in amino acids: CAWRGNSGSDIQYF. As DNA, the CDR3 is TGTGCCTGGAGGGGGAATAGCGGGAGCGACATTCAGTACTTC.

This sequence joins TRBV10-2 and TRBJ1-2, with 7 bases fitting TRBD1. This CDR3 spans 15 amino acids. Germline CDR1 WSHSY, CDR2 SAAADI. V dropped 5 bases and J dropped 5; count of bases not matched to a gene: 11. The CDR3 nucleotides read TGCGCCAGCAGTAGGGCCCGGGACAGCATTTATGGCTACACCTTC. It yields the protein CASSRARDSIYGYTF.

The chain has TRBV7-2 and TRBJ2-5; 8 bases map to TRBD2. This CDR3 is 16 amino acids long. Per the germline V gene, CDR1 is SGHTA and CDR2 is FQGNSA. With 5 bases clipped from V and 2 bases from J, the junction kept 10 bases outside the gene matches. CDR3 DNA: TGTGCCAGCAGCACACCTAGCGGGTCAATTCAAGAGACCCAGTACTTC. It yields the protein CASSTPSGSIQETQYF.

This chain links TRBV2 with TRBJ2-2, with unresolved D. From germline, CDR1 is SNHLY and CDR2 FYNNEI. The CDR3 extends over 14 amino acids. The V and J ends lost 1 base and 4 bases respectively, with 7 bases between them. The CDR3 nucleotides are TGTGCCAGCAGTGAAGGAGAAAGCACCGGGGAGCTGTTTTTT. Protein sequence: CASSEGESTGELFF.

This clone was detected a few times. The chain carries TRBV19 and TRBJ1-1, with 7 nucleotides matching TRBD1. The J segment lost 0 bases and the V segment lost 4 bases, leaving 2 bases of the junction unmatched. Germline V gene data show CDR1 as LNHDA and CDR2 as SQIVND (reference sequence). The CDR3 length is 14 residues. The DNA of the CDR3 is TGTGCCAGTAGTACGGGACAGTTGAACACTGAAGCTTTCTTT. This codes for CASSTGQLNTEAFF.

The J gene is TRBJ2-7, the V gene TRBV29-1; D unresolved. The CDR3 is 11 amino acids. V was trimmed by 0 bases and J by 4 bases, leaving 4 bases between them. In germline, CDR1 is SQVTM, CDR2 ANQGSEA. CDR3 DNA: TGCAGCGTTGAAGACTTGTACGAGCAGTACTTC. Its protein is CSVEDLYEQYF.

The rearrangement links TRBV5-1 to TRBJ2-1, with D possibly TRBD2 on 6 matching bases. The germline gives CDR1 SGHRS, CDR2 YFSETQ. The V and J ends lost 0 bases and 6 bases respectively, with 13 bases between them. The CDR3 has 15 residues. In DNA, the CDR3 is TGCGCCAGCAGCTTGGAACTAGCAGCAATCAATGAGCAGTTCTTC. Amino acids: CASSLELAAINEQFF.

The chain recombines TRBV2 with TRBJ2-7; 7 nucleotides agree with TRBD1. Germline assignment: CDR1 SNHLY and CDR2 FYNNEI. J gave up 0 bases and V 6 bases, and 5 bases lay outside the gene matches. The CDR3 length is 14 residues. The CDR3 sequence: CASRNRGSSYEQYF. The DNA for the CDR3 is TGTGCCAGCAGGAACAGGGGAAGCTCCTACGAGCAGTACTTC.

The rearrangement joins TRBV15 to TRBJ2-7, with 8 positions matching TRBD1. CDR1 LNHNV and CDR2 YYDKDF come from the germline V gene (reference sequence). The junction had 14 bases not matched to a gene; V was cut back by 8 bases and J by 2 bases. The CDR3 is 16 residues long. CDR3 bases: TGTGCCACCCAGTACCCCCCTGCGACAGGGGCCTACGAGCAGTACTTC. Its translation is CATQYPPATGAYEQYF.

The V call is TRBV6-1, the J call TRBJ2-4; TRBD1 matches 8 bases. Germline V gene data show CDR1 as MNHNS and CDR2 as SASEGT. The CDR3 consists of 15 residues. The ends lost 1 base at V and 11 bases at J; junction bases unmatched: 10. The CDR3 nucleotides read TGTGCCAGCAGTGAAGAATTCAGGACAGGGTCCGTTCAGTACTTC. It specifies CASSEEFRTGSVQYF.

V gene TRBV9 combines with J gene TRBJ2-3; TRBD2 might be the D (5 bases). This CDR3 comprises 13 residues. Per germline, CDR1 SGDLS and CDR2 YYNGEE. V lost 0 bases and J lost 4, with 6 bases in between. The CDR3 reads CASSVVEADTQYF. Written as DNA, the CDR3 is TGTGCCAGCAGCGTAGTGGAGGCAGATACGCAGTATTTT.

The chain combines TRBV28 with TRBJ2-7, with TRBD2 matching over 12 bases. The CDR3 runs to 19 residues. V dropped 3 bases and J dropped 0; count of bases not matched to a gene: 12. Germline CDR1 and CDR2: MDHEN and SYDVKM. As DNA, the CDR3 is TGTGCCAGCAGTTTCCCGCCGGGACTAGCGGGCGTGAGCTCCTACGAGCAGTACTTC. Protein: CASSFPPGLAGVSSYEQYF.

This clone was seen more than once but under ten times. The V gene is TRBV10-3, the J gene TRBJ2-7; 7 bases are shared with TRBD1. Losses at the gene ends were 6 bases for V and 2 bases for J; bases not matched to a gene: 7. Germline CDR1 and CDR2: ENHRY and SYGVKD. This CDR3 contains 14 residues. The CDR3 sequence is CAIRNSTGAYEQYF. CDR3 coding DNA: TGTGCCATCAGGAATTCAACAGGGGCCTACGAGCAGTACTTC.

The gene calls are TRBV2 and TRBJ2-5; the match to TRBD1 covers 11 bases. The CDR3 has 16 amino acids. Trimming cost V 6 bases and J 2 bases; bases outside gene matches: 8. CDR1 and CDR2 (germline): SNHLY, FYNNEI. CDR3 sequence: CASRLGTGGGQETQYF. The CDR3 DNA reads TGTGCCAGCAGACTCGGGACAGGGGGGGGTCAAGAGACCCAGTACTTC. Looking up the rest from reference TRBV2 and TRBJ2-5 gives the full variable domain: EPEVTQTPSHQVTQMGQEVILRCVPISNHLYFYWYRQILGQKVEFLVSFYNNEISEKSEIFDDQFSVERPDGSNFTLKIRSTKLEDSAMYFCASRLGTGGGQETQYFGPGTRLLVL.

This clone was recorded a few times. The rearrangement uses TRBV18 and TRBJ1-3; D ambiguous. This CDR3 is 13 amino acids long. CDR1 KGHSH and CDR2 LQKENI come from the germline V gene. V was pared by 3 bases and J by 1 base, with 4 bases between. In DNA, the CDR3 is TGTGCCAGCTCACCTAAATCTGGAAACACCATATATTTT. It codes for CASSPKSGNTIYF.

This clone showed up just a few times. The chain employs TRBV18 and TRBJ1-1, with TRBD1 matching over 7 bases. CDR3 length: 15 residues. From germline, CDR1 is KGHSH and CDR2 LQKENI. J was trimmed by 10 bases and V by 0 bases; bases with no gene match: 11. CDR3 amino acids: CASSPPGADRLGAFF. CDR3 DNA sequence: TGTGCCAGCTCACCACCGGGGGCGGACAGGCTCGGAGCTTTCTTT.

The rearrangement joins TRBV5-6 to TRBJ1-5; D is unclear. The CDR3 is made up of 16 amino acids. Germline assignment: CDR1 SGHDT and CDR2 YYEEEE. Trimming left V 2 bases short and J 0 bases short, with 12 bases between. The DNA of the CDR3 is TGTGCCAGCAGCTTCTCCGACGGAGTTAGCAATCAGCCCCAGCATTTT. Translation: CASSFSDGVSNQPQHF.

V usage is TRBV7-8 and J usage is TRBJ2-1, with D maybe TRBD1 (5 bases). V lost 2 bases and J 1 base, leaving 9 bases between the germline ends. This CDR3 contains 15 residues. The germline gives CDR1 SGHVS, CDR2 FQNEAQ. CDR3 in DNA: TGTGCCAGCAGCTTAAGGCAGGGTTCCTACAATGAGCAGTTCTTC. Residues: CASSLRQGSYNEQFF. The variable domain in full, completed from reference TRBV7-8 and TRBJ2-1, reads GAGVSQSPRYKVAKRGQDVALRCDPISGHVSLFWYQQALGQGPEFLTYFQNEAQLDKSGLPSDRFFAERPEGSVSTLKIQRTQQEDSAVYLCASSLRQGSYNEQFFGPGTRLTVL.

V gene TRBV6-1 combines with J gene TRBJ1-1; 8 bases match TRBD1. Germline values: CDR1 MNHNS, CDR2 SASEGT. The V gene end was trimmed by 6 bases and the J gene end by 1 base; junction bases not matched to a gene: 4. CDR3 length: 14 residues. The CDR3 sequence is CASRWDRRNTEAFF. The CDR3 DNA sequence: TGTGCCAGCAGGTGGGACAGGAGGAACACTGAAGCTTTCTTT.